Below, 7 T cell receptor beta chains from the same sample are listed, as sequenced in a study of blood T cell repertoires in COVID-19. Repertoires were generated with immunoSEQ multiplex PCR, while TCRdb's copy carries only in-frame clones and drops some. Of around 60,000 clones in the sample, approximately 83% were seen once. Source material: peripheral blood. Every receptor here comes from a woman older than 75 with acute or convalescent COVID-19.

V is TRBV20-1 and J is TRBJ2-3; weak D call: TRBD2 (5 bases). The V end lost 3 bases, the J end lost 1 base, and 14 bases lay between the germline ends. The CDR3 totals 15 residues. Per germline, CDR1 DFQATT and CDR2 SNEGSKA (reference sequence). The DNA of the CDR3 is TGCAGTGCTAGTCACCGGGAACTTGGCACAGATACGCAGTATTTT. This encodes CSASHRELGTDTQYF.

The rearrangement uses TRBV28 and TRBJ2-1; a possible D gene is TRBD2 (5 bases). CDR1 MDHEN and CDR2 SYDVKM come from the germline V gene. V was cut by 1 base and J by 12 bases, with 7 bases left in between. The CDR3 is 11 amino acids. CDR3 bases: TGTGCCAGCAGTTTATCGAGGGTGCAGTTCTTC. Translation gives CASSLSRVQFF.

This clone was detected only once. V and J are TRBV10-2 and TRBJ1-1; 7 bases map to TRBD1. Trimming removed 6 bases from V and 4 bases from J; junction bases left unmatched: 5. Germline assignment: CDR1 WSHSY and CDR2 SAAADI. The CDR3 has 13 amino acids. The CDR3 sequence: CASSWDSSTEAFF. CDR3 nucleotides: TGCGCCAGCAGCTGGGACAGCTCCACTGAAGCTTTCTTT.

The rearrangement links TRBV4-2 to TRBJ2-3, with 8 bases that match TRBD2. V lost 1 base, J lost 4 bases, and 13 bases stayed unmatched. CDR1 is LGHNA and CDR2 is YNFKEQ in the germline V gene. The CDR3 runs to 18 residues. The CDR3 is CASSQGIPGLGSPDTQYF. CDR3 coding DNA: TGTGCCAGCAGCCAAGGAATACCGGGACTAGGATCACCAGATACGCAGTATTTT.

Note on this clone: At one of its ends the junction is not consistent with the germline gene, which may arise from a read error. The rearrangement links TRBV28 to TRBJ1-2; D perhaps matches TRBD1 (6 bases). The CDR3 has 12 residues. CDR1 and CDR2 from the germline V gene are MDHEN and SYDVKM. The CDR3 is CASIRYSGGYAF. In DNA form, the CDR3 reads TGTGCCAGCATTAGGTACAGCGGGGGCTACGCCTTC.

This clone was picked up a small number of times. The chain joins TRBV28 to TRBJ2-1, with a possible D match to TRBD2 (6 bases). Germline V gives CDR1 MDHEN, CDR2 SYDVKM. The V and J ends lost 6 bases and 4 bases respectively, with 13 bases between them. CDR3 length: 14 residues. The DNA of the CDR3 is TGTGCCAGCAGGGAGCGGGCGGCATACAATGAGCAGTTCTTC. Its translation is CASRERAAYNEQFF.

This clone was recorded once. The chain carries TRBV6-5 and TRBJ2-7; 7 bases line up with TRBD1. V lost 9 bases, J lost 3 bases, and 14 bases stayed unmatched. The germline CDR1 and CDR2 sequences are MNHEY and SVGAGI. This CDR3 comprises 15 residues. The CDR3 sequence: CARMKLRDSFYEQYF. The CDR3 nucleotides are TGTGCCAGAATGAAACTCCGGGACAGCTTCTACGAGCAGTACTTC.